A single sample is the source of the 16 T cell receptor beta chains below, sequenced in a study of beta chain features in type 1 diabetes. The study's findings and limits: All four CD4+ subsets of Type 1 diabetes patients contained TCRB CDR3s that were moderately but significantly shorter.

For these TCRs, the target antigens are not known. TCRB transcripts that were expressed got sequenced, as all of the isolated RNA had been reverse transcribed. Some clones are missing from TCRdb's copy, which holds only in-frame ones; the method was immunoSEQ multiplex PCR. The sample has around 690,000 clones; around an eighth are singletons. The sample was naive CD4+ T cells from blood. These receptors were taken from a man aged 25-45 years with type 1 diabetes.

This clone was seen a few times. The gene calls are TRBV2 and TRBJ1-5, with D maybe TRBD1 (6 bases). Trimming removed 1 base from V and 4 bases from J, with 11 bases in between. The CDR3 runs 15 residues. Germline V gives CDR1 SNHLY, CDR2 FYNNEI. The CDR3 loop reads CASSEDRAGNQPQHF. The CDR3 coding sequence is TGTGCCAGCAGTGAAGACAGGGCTGGGAATCAGCCCCAGCATTTT.

The chain is built from TRBV7-9 and TRBJ1-1, with 7 bases that match TRBD1. Germline trimming cut 1 base from V and 7 bases from J; bases unmatched to any gene: 6. This CDR3 contains 14 residues. CDR1 is SEHNR, CDR2 FQNEAQ, per germline (reference sequence). The CDR3 DNA follows: TGTGCCAGCAGCTTAGGGGGACAGCCCGATGAAGCTTTCTTT. Its protein product is CASSLGGQPDEAFF.

This chain links TRBV4-3 with TRBJ1-2; the match to TRBD1 covers 10 bases. This CDR3 is built from 18 residues. V trimming: 1 base; J trimming: 2 bases; junction bases outside the gene matches: 10. CDR1 and CDR2 from the germline V gene are LGHNA and YSLEER. CDR3 nucleotide sequence: TGCGCCAGCAGCCAAGGGCCTGTTTCGGACAGGGGGAACTATGGCTACACCTTC. Its protein is CASSQGPVSDRGNYGYTF.

This sequence joins TRBV7-2 and TRBJ2-1; no reliable D call. Trimming removed 5 bases from V and 5 bases from J, with 13 bases in between. The CDR3 is 14 amino acids. The germline CDR1 and CDR2 sequences are SGHTA and FQGNSA. The CDR3 region has the DNA TGTGCCAGCAGCCCGGTCAGAGCTCACAATGAGCAGTTCTTC. Protein sequence: CASSPVRAHNEQFF.

The gene calls are TRBV7-2 and TRBJ1-3; possibly TRBD1 for D (5 bases). Germline lookup yields CDR1 SGHTA and CDR2 FQGNSA. The CDR3 has 15 amino acids. With 3 bases removed from V and 4 bases from J, the gap between germline ends came to 13 bases. CDR3 in DNA: TGTGCCAGCAGCTTCGCCGCCGCAGGGGGAAACACCATATATTTT. It encodes CASSFAAAGGNTIYF.

The chain recombines TRBV29-1 with TRBJ1-4; D gene unclear. The V and J ends lost 3 bases and 8 bases respectively, with 16 bases between them. From germline, CDR1 is SQVTM and CDR2 ANQGSEA. This CDR3 is 14 amino acids long. The CDR3 reads CSVELPGSLEKLFF. CDR3 DNA sequence: TGCAGCGTTGAGCTCCCGGGAAGTCTCGAAAAACTGTTTTTT.

This rearrangement joins TRBV11-2 to TRBJ1-2; D unclear. Between the trimmed V and J ends, which lost 5 bases and 8 bases, there was a span of 9 bases. The CDR3 runs 11 residues. Germline V gene lookup returns CDR1 SGHAT and CDR2 FQNNGV. The CDR3 spells CASSTTAGYTF. In DNA form, the CDR3 reads TGTGCCAGCAGCACGACGGCGGGCTACACCTTC.

This clone was detected only a few times. The chain is built from TRBV19 and TRBJ2-3; 8 nucleotides align to TRBD1. Losses at the gene ends were 6 bases for V and 2 bases for J; bases not matched to a gene: 4. The CDR3 contains 14 residues. Germline CDR1 is LNHDA and CDR2 is SQIVND (reference sequence). The CDR3 loop reads CASSGQGPTDTQYF. For the CDR3, the DNA is TGTGCCAGTAGCGGACAGGGCCCCACAGATACGCAGTATTTT.

This chain connects TRBV25-1 to TRBJ1-2, with TRBD1 matching 7 bases. V dropped 4 bases and J dropped 4; count of bases not matched to a gene: 12. CDR1 is MGHDK and CDR2 is SYGVNS in the germline V gene. The CDR3 has 16 residues. CDR3 DNA: TGTGCCAGCAGTGCATCCCGACAGGGTGAGGGCTATGGCTACACCTTC. The encoded protein is CASSASRQGEGYGYTF.

Only one count was recorded for this clone. The V gene is TRBV6-5, the J gene TRBJ1-5; D is undetermined. The CDR3 covers 14 residues. V was cut by 6 bases and J by 7 bases, with 16 bases left in between. Germline V gene lookup returns CDR1 MNHEY and CDR2 SVGAGI. CDR3 DNA: TGTGCCAGCAGGACGCTAGGAGGTAGGCAGCCCCAGCATTTT. Translation gives CASRTLGGRQPQHF.

The chain uses TRBV28 and TRBJ2-7; D perhaps matches TRBD1 (6 bases). Trimming took 3 bases from V and 3 from J, leaving 15 bases between them. This CDR3 spans 15 amino acids. The germline V gene has CDR1 MDHEN and CDR2 SYDVKM. DNA of the CDR3: TGTGCCAGCAGTTTGTCGGTGACAGGTCACTACGAGCAGTACTTC. Translated: CASSLSVTGHYEQYF. The full variable domain, with the rest looked up from reference TRBV28 and TRBJ2-7, is DVKVTQSSRYLVKRTGEKVFLECVQDMDHENMFWYRQDPGLGLRLIYFSYDVKMKEKGDIPEGYSVSREKKERFSLILESASTNQTSMYLCASSLSVTGHYEQYFGPGTRLTVT.

The genes are TRBV20-1 and TRBJ2-5; D gene uncertain. Trimming shortened V by 3 bases and J by 7 bases, and 6 bases separated the two germline ends. The V gene's germline CDR1 is DFQATT and CDR2 SNEGSKA (reference sequence). This CDR3 contains 10 residues. The CDR3 bases are TGCAGTGCTAGCAGGACGACCCAGTACTTC. This codes for CSASRTTQYF.

The chain uses TRBV7-3 and TRBJ2-5, with D possibly being TRBD2 (6 bases). The CDR3 contains 13 residues. Germline values: CDR1 SGHTA, CDR2 FQGTGA. Trimming shortened V by 5 bases and J by 1 base, and 8 bases separated the two germline ends. CDR3 coding DNA: TGTGCCAGCAGCCAGGGACTCCAAGAGACCCAGTACTTC. Encoded protein: CASSQGLQETQYF.

V usage is TRBV29-1 and J usage is TRBJ1-1; TRBD1 aligns across 7 bases. The junction had 6 bases not matched to a gene; V was cut back by 6 bases and J by 5 bases. Germline CDR1 is SQVTM and CDR2 is ANQGSEA. The CDR3 spans 12 residues. The CDR3 region is CSVETGRTEAFF. In DNA form, the CDR3 reads TGCAGCGTAGAGACAGGGAGGACTGAAGCTTTCTTT.

In nucleotides, the CDR3 is TGTGCCAGTAGTAAGGACCTAGGAAGTTATGGCTACACCTTC. Translating it yields CASSKDLGSYGYTF. The V and J genes are TRBV19 and TRBJ1-2, with D hard to call. Germline V CDR1 and CDR2: LNHDA, SQIVND (reference sequence). V lost 4 bases and J lost 5, with 14 bases in between. CDR3 length equals 14 residues.

In its sample, this clone was seen a few times. The chain recombines TRBV28 with TRBJ1-5; TRBD1 might be the D (6 bases). CDR3 length equals 14 residues. Trimming took 7 bases from V and 10 from J, leaving 20 bases between them. Germline V gives CDR1 MDHEN, CDR2 SYDVKM. The CDR3 is CASTPLATTGPQHF. The CDR3 nucleotides read TGTGCCAGCACTCCTCTCGCGACGACAGGTCCCCAGCATTTT.